Given below is one T cell receptor (beta chain) in context. What it binds is not known. CDR3 length: 16 residues. CDR1 LNHNV and CDR2 YYDKDF come from the germline V gene (reference sequence). After removal of 5 bases from V and 0 bases from J, the junction contained 7 bases not matched to a gene. The data were taken from a study of T cell responses to AZD1222 COVID-19 vaccine. Study in general: Pooling covered second doses at about 4 or about 12 weeks. General study results and limits: Two doses of AZD1222 preceded a rise in Spike-specific TCR breadth and depth.

The method was immunoSEQ multiplex PCR; TCRdb's version includes in-frame clones alone and lacks a portion of them. The sample carries about 79,000 clones, 80% recorded once. This chain joins TRBV15 and TRBJ1-3, with 7 bases aligning to TRBD1. The specimen comprised peripheral blood, sampled on day 0 of AZD1222 vaccination. The receptor was derived from an adult in good health. The CDR3: CATSGRQGGSGNTIYF. The CDR3 nucleotides are TGTGCCACCAGCGGGAGACAGGGCGGCTCTGGAAACACCATATATTTT. The full variable domain, with the rest looked up from reference TRBV15 and TRBJ1-3, is DAMVIQNPRYQVTQFGKPVTLSCSQTLNHNVMYWYQQKSSQAPKLLFHYYDKDFNNEADTPDNFQSRRPNTSFCFLDIRSPGLGDTAMYLCATSGRQGGSGNTIYFGEGSWLTVV.